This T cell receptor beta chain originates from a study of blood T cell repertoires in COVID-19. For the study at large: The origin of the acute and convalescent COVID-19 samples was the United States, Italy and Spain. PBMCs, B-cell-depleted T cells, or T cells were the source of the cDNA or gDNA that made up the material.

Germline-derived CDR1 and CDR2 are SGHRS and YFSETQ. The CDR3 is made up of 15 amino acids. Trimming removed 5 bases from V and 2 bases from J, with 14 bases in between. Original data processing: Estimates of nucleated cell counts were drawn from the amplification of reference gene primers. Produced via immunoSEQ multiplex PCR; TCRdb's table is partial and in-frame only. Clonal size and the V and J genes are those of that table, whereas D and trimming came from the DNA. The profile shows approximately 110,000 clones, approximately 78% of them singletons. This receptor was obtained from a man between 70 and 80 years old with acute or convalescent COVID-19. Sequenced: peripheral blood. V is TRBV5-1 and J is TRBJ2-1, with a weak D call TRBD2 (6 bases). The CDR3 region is CASRMDYPPYNEQFF. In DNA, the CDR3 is TGCGCCAGCAGGATGGACTACCCCCCCTACAATGAGCAGTTCTTC.